Listed below are T cell receptor beta chains from one sample, sequenced in a study of post-analysis software for immune sequencing data. TCRdb recomputed calls from the PCR reads with MiXCR, one row per CDR3 protein. The sample includes 700,000 to 900,000 distinct CDR3 sequences, about 43% seen only once; the top ten take 4.9%. What was sequenced was blood. The receptor set was obtained from a girl aged 5-17 years with multiple sclerosis. CDR3s leave out the opening cysteine and the closing phenylalanine or tryptophan. Each record gives: J gene, V gene, CDR3 protein.

>TRBJ2-1|TRBV12-3/TRBV12-4
ASSFRTSGRSSGRREQF
>TRBJ2-5|TRBV7-9
ASSLARGDPSPYGQY
>TRBJ2-1|TRBV3-1
ASSQAASGNNEQF
>TRBJ2-5|TRBV7-2
ASSFGFHKQY
>TRBJ2-7|TRBV2
ASSPLSGTSYEQY
>TRBJ2-1|TRBV30
AWSPGQRDDEQF
>TRBJ2-6|TRBV5-6
ASSPRQGIPGANVLT
>TRBJ2-1|TRBV9
ASSVLGTGGNEQF
>TRBJ2-1|TRBV7-8
ASSSQRMENEQF
>TRBJ2-4|TRBV20-1
SARVPSGTATSDIQY
>TRBJ2-1|TRBV5-5
ASSLYPGTRGRNEQF
>NA|TRBV3-1
ASSQGFHEQY
>TRBJ2-3|TRBV18
ASSPLNRESTDTQY
>TRBJ1-5|TRBV19
ASSIDLGQNQPQH
>NA|TRBV29-1
SATAVGQGLGIQY
>NA|TRBV20-1
SATPSGRAPEQY
>TRBJ1-2|TRBV6-5
ASSYSGDLPVGYT
>TRBJ2-1|TRBV29-1
SVEEGGGEQF
>TRBJ2-2|TRBV20-1
SAAGGGKGANTGELF
>TRBJ1-2|TRBV19
ASSKGDSSMGYT
>TRBJ2-3|TRBV7-9
ASSMTSGASLTDTQY
>TRBJ2-7|TRBV7-9
ASSFPGLARTRY
>TRBJ2-7|TRBV29-1
SHRGRKTYEQY
>TRBJ2-4|TRBV7-6
ASSLRAGGLLAKNIQY
>NA|TRBV29-1
SVEGGSGDEQY
>TRBJ2-1|TRBV10-3
AIGGTSGRMGNEQF
>TRBJ2-1|TRBV20-1
SAADRAILHNEQF
>TRBJ2-3|TRBV11-2
ASSLRAGGSTDTQY
>TRBJ2-1|TRBV6-1
ASSELPRVGREQF
>NA|TRBV6-2/TRBV6-3
ASSEIRHEQY
>TRBJ2-4|TRBV9
AGSVEGGGAKNIQY
>NA|TRBV5-1
ASSSPDSGRFETQY
>TRBJ2-5|TRBV7-6
ASSVTGFMETQY
>TRBJ2-6|TRBV3-1
ASSPGPGGANVLT
>TRBJ2-3|TRBV7-9
ASSLDRLPRDTQY
>TRBJ2-5|TRBV15
ATSRDQGTAAVQY
>TRBJ2-1|TRBV3-1
ASSQGRASGRYPYNEQF
>TRBJ1-2|TRBV28
ASQSSGASYGYT
>TRBJ2-5|TRBV11-2
ASSLEWSTRETQY
>TRBJ2-1|TRBV7-6
ASSERQGNEQF
>TRBJ1-2|TRBV6-1
ASSERGDRRDYGYT
>TRBJ2-6|TRBV12-3/TRBV12-4
ASRLRQGLAPGSGANVLT
>TRBJ1-2|TRBV11-3
ASSLQGTGRNYGYT
>TRBJ1-5|TRBV10-3
ATGPLNQPQH
>NA|TRBV12-3/TRBV12-4
ASSRGGSSETQY